Listed below are T cell receptor beta chains from one sample, sequenced in a study of blood T cells in healthy people across ages. TCRdb called the 5' RACE reads again in MiXCR, with one record for every CDR3 protein. This sample has more than 800,000 distinct CDR3 sequences, with 40% to 55% found just once. The sequenced sample was blood. These TCRs come from a woman between 55 and 75 years old in good health. CDR3s include the opening cysteine and the closing phenylalanine or tryptophan. The D gene is left open where the match is weak. Clone size appears in some rows only: once, few, many, or a class for an expanded clone.

j_call	v_call	d_call	clone_size	cdr3_aa	cdr3_nt
TRBJ2-7	TRBV29-1	.	many	CSVAATAYEQYF	TGCAGCGTCGCGGCCACGGCCTACGAGCAGTACTTC
TRBJ2-5	TRBV4-1	.	.	CASSLSRGSGETQYF	TGCGCCAGCAGCCTCTCGAGGGGCAGCGGAGAGACCCAGTACTTC
TRBJ1-2	TRBV28	TRBD1	.	CASSYPGQYKNYGYTF	TGTGCCAGCAGTTATCCGGGACAGTACAAGAACTATGGCTACACCTTC
TRBJ2-5	TRBV6-5	TRBD2	few	CASSTKGVAGKETQYF	TGTGCCAGCAGTACGAAAGGGGTAGCGGGCAAAGAGACCCAGTACTTC
TRBJ2-1	TRBV5-6	.	.	CASSSDKNDEQFF	TGTGCCAGCAGTTCGGACAAGAACGATGAGCAGTTCTTC
TRBJ2-7	TRBV6-5	.	few	CASSSRITSSSSYEQYF	TGTGCCAGCAGTTCCCGGATTACTTCCTCCAGCTCCTACGAGCAGTACTTC
TRBJ2-5	TRBV20-1	.	.	CSATSAQGWETQYF	TGCAGTGCTACTAGCGCCCAGGGGTGGGAGACCCAGTACTTC
TRBJ2-1	TRBV20-1	.	few	CSAGAGYNEQFF	TGCAGTGCTGGAGCGGGTTACAATGAGCAGTTCTTC
TRBJ2-2	TRBV2	TRBD2	.	CASSVTGGPGGELFF	TGTGCCAGCAGTGTGACGGGAGGGCCTGGTGGGGAGCTGTTTTTT
TRBJ2-1	TRBV11-2	TRBD1	few	CASSNPGQGENEQFF	TGTGCCAGCAGCAATCCGGGACAGGGAGAGAATGAGCAGTTCTTC
TRBJ2-7	TRBV14	.	once	CASSQRGDPYEQYF	TGTGCCAGCAGCCAGAGGGGGGATCCCTACGAGCAGTACTTC
TRBJ1-2	TRBV7-9	TRBD1	.	CASSQTQTGAGYTF	TGTGCCAGCAGCCAAACCCAGACAGGGGCTGGCTACACCTTC
TRBJ1-6	TRBV4-2	.	few	CASTTSVENSPLHF	TGTGCCAGCACCACAAGCGTTGAGAATTCACCCCTCCACTTT
TRBJ2-5	TRBV15	.	.	CATSRGGGWETQYF	TGTGCCACCAGCAGAGGGGGGGGCTGGGAGACCCAGTACTTC
TRBJ2-7	TRBV30	.	.	CAWSEGNLAYEQYF	TGTGCCTGGAGTGAGGGGAACCTAGCCTACGAGCAGTACTTC
TRBJ2-1	TRBV29-1	.	few	CSLGAGNEQFF	TGCAGCCTCGGAGCCGGTAATGAGCAGTTCTTC
TRBJ2-6	TRBV7-9	.	many	CASRDLGGFDSGANVLTF	TGTGCCAGCCGGGACTTGGGGGGCTTTGACTCTGGGGCCAACGTCCTGACTTTC
TRBJ1-5	TRBV27	.	.	CASSTGRGNQPQHF	TGTGCCAGCAGCACAGGGAGGGGCAATCAGCCCCAGCATTTT
TRBJ2-1	TRBV6-4	TRBD2	.	CASSETSAVQQFF	TGTGCCAGCAGCGAGACTAGCGCGGTACAGCAGTTCTTC
TRBJ2-3	TRBV11-2	.	.	CASSPQTGMGAGTTSTDTQYF	TGTGCCAGCAGCCCTCAGACAGGGATGGGAGCGGGAACCACTAGCACAGATACGCAGTATTTT
TRBJ2-3	TRBV20-1	TRBD2	few	CSAGGTSTDTQYF	TGCAGTGCCGGGGGGACTAGCACAGATACGCAGTATTTT
TRBJ1-2	TRBV10-2	.	few	CASSESAQGPTNYGYTF	TGCGCCAGCAGTGAGTCGGCTCAGGGGCCGACTAACTATGGCTACACCTTC
TRBJ2-1	TRBV5-5	.	.	CASSFEFNEQFF	TGTGCCAGCAGCTTTGAGTTCAATGAGCAGTTCTTC
TRBJ2-3	TRBV2	.	.	CASSRRRTGSTDTQYF	TGTGCCAGCAGCCGACGCCGCACAGGGAGCACAGATACGCAGTATTTT
TRBJ2-7	TRBV12-3/TRBV12-4	TRBD2	.	CAIGLAGGNEQYF	TGTGCCATCGGACTAGCGGGAGGCAATGAGCAGTACTTC
TRBJ2-2	TRBV6-2/TRBV6-3	.	.	CASRPPWDTGELFF	TGTGCCAGCAGACCCCCCTGGGACACCGGGGAGCTGTTTTTT
TRBJ2-1	TRBV9	TRBD2	.	CASSVRLAGLNEQFF	TGTGCCAGCAGCGTACGGCTAGCGGGGCTCAATGAGCAGTTCTTC
TRBJ2-7	TRBV27	.	many	CASSPAIGAYEQYF	TGTGCCAGCAGTCCAGCGATTGGGGCCTACGAGCAGTACTTC
TRBJ2-1	TRBV4-2	TRBD2	.	CASRQTRTSGRYNEQFF	TGTGCCAGCAGGCAAACAAGGACTAGCGGGAGATACAATGAGCAGTTCTTC
TRBJ2-1	TRBV15	.	.	CATSRDSAHYNEQFF	TGTGCCACCAGCAGAGATTCGGCCCACTACAATGAGCAGTTCTTC
TRBJ2-5	TRBV14	.	.	CASSQDRQGWLETQYF	TGTGCCAGCAGCCAAGATCGTCAGGGATGGTTGGAGACCCAGTACTTC
TRBJ2-4	TRBV20-1	.	.	CSARYRTLAKNIQYF	TGCAGTGCTAGGTACAGGACCCTAGCCAAAAACATTCAGTACTTC
TRBJ2-1	TRBV5-1	.	.	CASSPKGDLVGNEQFF	TGCGCCAGCAGCCCTAAAGGTGACTTAGTCGGCAATGAGCAGTTCTTC
TRBJ2-7	TRBV4-1	.	.	CASSFRPPATDTYEQYF	TGCGCCAGCAGCTTCCGACCGCCGGCGACCGATACCTACGAGCAGTACTTC
TRBJ2-3	TRBV29-1	.	.	CSVLATDTQYF	TGCAGCGTTTTGGCCACAGATACGCAGTATTTT
TRBJ2-7	TRBV2	.	once	CASSGFSSYEQYF	TGTGCCAGCAGTGGTTTCAGCTCCTACGAGCAGTACTTC
TRBJ2-1	TRBV24-1	.	.	CATSDFGTPYNEQFF	TGTGCCACCAGTGATTTTGGGACACCCTACAATGAGCAGTTCTTC
TRBJ2-1	TRBV10-3	TRBD2	.	CATNLAAHNNEQFF	TGTGCTACTAATCTAGCGGCCCATAACAATGAGCAGTTCTTC
TRBJ2-1	TRBV6-6	TRBD2	.	CASSYATSGREKQFF	TGTGCCAGCAGTTACGCGACTAGCGGGAGGGAAAAGCAGTTCTTC
TRBJ1-4	TRBV12-3/TRBV12-4	.	few	CASSLLGARNEKLFF	TGTGCCAGCAGTCTCCTCGGGGCGCGGAATGAAAAACTGTTTTTT
TRBJ2-1	TRBV27	.	.	CASSATSSEQFF	TGTGCCAGCAGTGCCACTAGCTCTGAGCAGTTCTTC
TRBJ2-3	TRBV5-1	.	.	CASSLDLDAQYF	TGCGCCAGCAGCTTGGACCTAGACGCGCAGTATTTT
TRBJ2-7	TRBV7-8	TRBD2	.	CASRHGLADRYEQYF	TGTGCCAGCAGGCACGGACTAGCTGACCGCTACGAGCAGTACTTC
TRBJ2-1	TRBV20-1	.	many	CSATSNNEQFF	TGCAGTGCTACCTCTAACAATGAGCAGTTCTTC
TRBJ1-4	TRBV25-1	.	.	CASSEAGSEKLFF	TGTGCCAGCAGTGAAGCGGGAAGCGAAAAACTGTTTTTT
TRBJ2-7	TRBV13	TRBD2	many	CASSTQRTSGAYKSYEQYF	TGTGCCAGCAGCACTCAAAGGACTAGCGGGGCATATAAATCCTACGAGCAGTACTTC
TRBJ2-7	TRBV29-1	TRBD2	few	CSVDHRTSVHEQYF	TGCAGCGTTGATCATAGGACTAGCGTCCACGAGCAGTACTTC
TRBJ1-4	TRBV5-1	.	few	CASTFEGLPNEKLFF	TGCGCCAGCACCTTCGAGGGGCTCCCTAATGAAAAACTGTTTTTT
TRBJ2-1	TRBV9	TRBD2	.	CASNDGGGSYNEQFF	TGTGCCAGCAACGATGGGGGGGGCTCCTACAATGAGCAGTTCTTC
TRBJ2-1	TRBV2	.	.	CASSEQVLSYNEQFF	TGTGCCAGCAGTGAACAGGTTCTCTCCTACAATGAGCAGTTCTTC
TRBJ2-7	TRBV29-1	.	.	CSVDAYPSYNEQYF	TGCAGCGTTGACGCGTATCCATCCTACAATGAGCAGTACTTC
TRBJ2-1	TRBV11-2	TRBD2	.	CASSYGTSGTYNEQFF	TGTGCCAGCAGCTACGGGACTAGCGGGACTTACAATGAGCAGTTCTTC
TRBJ1-1	TRBV29-1	.	.	CSVGPGGKTEAFF	TGCAGCGTTGGTCCGGGAGGAAAGACTGAAGCTTTCTTT
TRBJ1-6	TRBV6-5	.	few	CASSYSVGALPSPLHF	TGTGCCAGCAGTTACAGCGTGGGGGCGCTTCCCTCACCCCTCCACTTT
TRBJ2-1	TRBV20-1	TRBD2	.	CSAKRTSWARNEQFF	TGCAGTGCTAAAAGGACTAGTTGGGCGCGCAATGAGCAGTTCTTC